The present entry profiles one TCR beta chain with its context. The antigen remains unidentified. This entry is derived from a study of STAT5B mutations in CD4+ large granular lymphocyte leukemia. This CDR3 spans 13 amino acids. The V gene lost 4 bases and the J gene lost 6 bases, with 11 bases spanning the gap. Germline assignment: CDR1 MNHEY and CDR2 SVGAGI. Notes on the study in general: 8/27 top patient clones versus 2/35 control clones were TRBV06-family.

Only in-frame clones appear in the TCRdb table, and some are missing; sequencing was by immunoSEQ multiplex PCR. The data show about 37,000 clones, about 90% seen once. The material sequenced was CD4+ T cells from blood buffy coats. The rearrangement uses TRBV6-5 and TRBJ2-3; the D is unclear. This TCR came from a human donor in good health. In DNA, the CDR3 is TGTGCCAGCAGTTCATCCGGTCGGGATACGCAGTATTTT. Residues: CASSSSGRDTQYF.